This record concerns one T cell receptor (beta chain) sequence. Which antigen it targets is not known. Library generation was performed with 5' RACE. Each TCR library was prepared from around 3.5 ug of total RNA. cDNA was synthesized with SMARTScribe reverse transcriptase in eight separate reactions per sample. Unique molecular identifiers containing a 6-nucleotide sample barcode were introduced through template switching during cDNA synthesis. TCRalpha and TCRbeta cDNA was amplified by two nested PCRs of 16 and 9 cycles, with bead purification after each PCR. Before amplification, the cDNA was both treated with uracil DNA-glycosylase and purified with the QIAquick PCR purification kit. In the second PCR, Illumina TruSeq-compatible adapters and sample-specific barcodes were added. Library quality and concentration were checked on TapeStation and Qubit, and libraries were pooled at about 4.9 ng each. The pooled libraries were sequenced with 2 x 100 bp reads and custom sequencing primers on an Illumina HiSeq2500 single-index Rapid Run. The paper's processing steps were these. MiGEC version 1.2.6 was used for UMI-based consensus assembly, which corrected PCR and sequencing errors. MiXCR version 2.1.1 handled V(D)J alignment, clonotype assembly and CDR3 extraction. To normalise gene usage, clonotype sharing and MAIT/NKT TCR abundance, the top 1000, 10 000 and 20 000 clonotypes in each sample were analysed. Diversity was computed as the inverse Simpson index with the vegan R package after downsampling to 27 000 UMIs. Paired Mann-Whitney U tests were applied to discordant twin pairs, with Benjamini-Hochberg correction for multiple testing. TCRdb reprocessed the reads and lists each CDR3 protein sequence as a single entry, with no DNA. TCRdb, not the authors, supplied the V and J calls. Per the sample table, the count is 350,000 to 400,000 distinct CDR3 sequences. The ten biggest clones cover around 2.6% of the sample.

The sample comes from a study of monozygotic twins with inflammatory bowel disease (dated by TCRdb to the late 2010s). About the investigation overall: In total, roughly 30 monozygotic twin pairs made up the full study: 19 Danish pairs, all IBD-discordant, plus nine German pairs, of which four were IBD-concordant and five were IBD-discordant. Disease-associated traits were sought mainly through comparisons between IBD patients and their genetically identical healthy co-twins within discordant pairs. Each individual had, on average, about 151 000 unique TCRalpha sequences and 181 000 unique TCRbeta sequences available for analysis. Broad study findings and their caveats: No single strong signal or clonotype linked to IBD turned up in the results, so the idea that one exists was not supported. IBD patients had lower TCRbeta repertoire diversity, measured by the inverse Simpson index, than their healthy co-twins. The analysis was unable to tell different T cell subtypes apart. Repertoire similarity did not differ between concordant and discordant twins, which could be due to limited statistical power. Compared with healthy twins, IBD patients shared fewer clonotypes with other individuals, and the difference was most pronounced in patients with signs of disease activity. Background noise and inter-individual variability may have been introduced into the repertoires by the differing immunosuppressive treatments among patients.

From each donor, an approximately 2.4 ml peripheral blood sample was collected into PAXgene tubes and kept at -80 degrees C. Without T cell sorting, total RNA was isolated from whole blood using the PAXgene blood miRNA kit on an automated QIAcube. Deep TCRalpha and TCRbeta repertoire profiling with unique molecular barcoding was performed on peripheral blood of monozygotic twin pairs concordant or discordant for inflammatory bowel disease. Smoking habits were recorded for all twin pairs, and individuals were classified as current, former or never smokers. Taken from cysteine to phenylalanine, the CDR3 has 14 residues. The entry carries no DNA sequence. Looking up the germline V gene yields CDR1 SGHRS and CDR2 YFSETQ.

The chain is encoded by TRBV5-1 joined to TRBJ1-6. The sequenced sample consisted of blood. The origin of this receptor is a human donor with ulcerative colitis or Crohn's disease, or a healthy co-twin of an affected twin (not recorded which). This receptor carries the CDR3 CASSPGFDLSPLHF.